This T cell receptor (beta chain) was recorded in a study of T cell responses to AZD1222 COVID-19 vaccine. Study-wide results and limits: Seropositive AZD1222 recipients at baseline numbered only five to seven. Following two doses of AZD1222, Spike-specific TCR breadth and depth rose.

Repertoires were generated with immunoSEQ multiplex PCR, while TCRdb's copy carries only in-frame clones and drops some. Of about 78,000 clones listed, roughly 87% are singletons. Trimming removed 5 bases at V and 5 bases at J, with 13 bases between. This CDR3 contains 13 residues. Germline CDR1 MDHEN, CDR2 SYDVKM. This clone appeared a single time. Its specificity is unknown. This sequence was found in an adult in good health. The sequencing here drew on peripheral blood, taken on day 0 of AZD1222 vaccination. The chain recombines TRBV28 with TRBJ2-7; D assignment may be TRBD1 or TRBD2 (5 bases each). Written as DNA, the CDR3 is TGTGCCAGCAGTGGGGGTGAGGGGAACGAGCAGTACTTC. Residues: CASSGGEGNEQYF.